The TCR beta chain described here comes from a study of blood T cell repertoires in COVID-19. On the study more broadly: Nucleic acid was either cDNA or gDNA, and it came from T cells, B-cell-depleted T cells, or PBMCs.

Deletions cut 0 bases from V and 9 bases from J, with 7 bases between. The length of the CDR3 is 12 residues. The germline gives CDR1 SGHRS, CDR2 YFSETQ. The method was immunoSEQ multiplex PCR; TCRdb's version includes in-frame clones alone and lacks a portion of them. The data show around 54,000 clones, with 80% to 95% seen just once and approximately 3.4% held by the top ten. The sequence was collected from a human donor in a cohort sampled during active COVID-19. Source material: peripheral blood. The gene calls are TRBV5-1 and TRBJ2-1, with D unresolved. The CDR3 spells CASSLDPGEQFF. CDR3 coding DNA: TGCGCCAGCAGCTTGGACCCCGGTGAGCAGTTCTTC.